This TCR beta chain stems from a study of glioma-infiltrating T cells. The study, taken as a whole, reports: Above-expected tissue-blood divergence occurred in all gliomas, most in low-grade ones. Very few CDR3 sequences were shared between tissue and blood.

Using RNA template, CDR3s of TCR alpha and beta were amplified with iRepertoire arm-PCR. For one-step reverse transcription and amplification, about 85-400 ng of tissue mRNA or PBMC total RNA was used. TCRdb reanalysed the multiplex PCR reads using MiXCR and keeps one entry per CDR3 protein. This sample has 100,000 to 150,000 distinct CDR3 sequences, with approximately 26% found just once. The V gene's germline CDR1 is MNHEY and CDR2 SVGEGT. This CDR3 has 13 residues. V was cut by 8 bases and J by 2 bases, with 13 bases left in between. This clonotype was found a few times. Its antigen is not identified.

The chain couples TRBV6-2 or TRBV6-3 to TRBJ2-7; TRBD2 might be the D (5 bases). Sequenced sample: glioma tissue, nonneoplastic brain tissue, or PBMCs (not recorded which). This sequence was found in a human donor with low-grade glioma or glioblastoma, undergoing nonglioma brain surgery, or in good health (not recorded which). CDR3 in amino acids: CASGSVGPYEQYV. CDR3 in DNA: TGTGCCAGCGGGAGTGTAGGGCCCTACGAGCAGTACGTC.